This TCR beta chain derives from a study of cytomegalovirus exposure and HLA in healthy donors. For this clone: Its antigen is still unknown.

The PCR employed 60 Vbeta primers together with 13 Jbeta primers. TCRdb keeps only in-frame clones here, not all; method: immunoSEQ multiplex PCR. The data show fewer than 200,000 clones, 71% seen once. General study points: In a later analysis, across HLA loci, associated TCR counts were highest for DRB1, lowest for HLA-C.

This CDR3 spans 16 amino acids. Germline-derived CDR1 and CDR2 are LNHNV and YYDKDF (reference sequence). After removal of 2 bases from V and 4 bases from J, the junction contained 8 bases not matched to a gene. The receptor was derived from a woman aged 25-40 years in good health and CMV-seronegative. The sequenced sample was PBMCs. V gene TRBV15 combines with J gene TRBJ1-5, with 7 bases fitting TRBD1. The CDR3 loop reads CATSRTQGLSNQPQHF. CDR3 nucleotide sequence: TGTGCCACCAGCAGAACACAGGGGCTCTCAAATCAGCCCCAGCATTTT.